The 30 T cell receptor beta chains given below trace back to one sample, sequenced in a study of CD8+ T cells in alopecia areata. Extracted from the samples, RNA was reverse transcribed into cDNA to serve as the sequencing template. Assay: immunoSEQ multiplex PCR; the TCRdb copy retains only in-frame clones and omits some. The sample lists 120,000 or so clones; 55% to 70% were seen once. The material sequenced was CD4+ T cells sorted from blood. Receptors were obtained from a human donor in good health.

This chain connects TRBV6-5 to TRBJ2-7, with 9 bases aligning to TRBD1. CDR1 MNHEY and CDR2 SVGAGI come from the germline V gene. V lost 6 bases, J lost 2 bases, and 5 bases stayed unmatched. The CDR3 has 14 residues. CDR3 sequence: CASRRGQGTYEQYF. CDR3 DNA sequence: TGTGCCAGCAGGAGGGGACAGGGAACCTACGAGCAGTACTTC.

This rearrangement joins TRBV7-2 to TRBJ2-1; D may be TRBD1 (5 bases). The CDR3 covers 14 residues. CDR1 and CDR2 from the germline V gene are SGHTA and FQGNSA. V shed 3 bases and J shed 10 bases, with 16 bases lying between them. The CDR3 is CASSFPNRQTEQFF. DNA for the CDR3: TGTGCCAGCAGCTTTCCCAATAGACAGACGGAGCAGTTCTTC.

The rearrangement uses TRBV29-1 and TRBJ1-2; unclear D gene. Per germline, CDR1 SQVTM and CDR2 ANQGSEA. Trimming pared 5 bases from V and 9 bases from J, leaving 16 bases between. The CDR3 has 12 residues. The CDR3 sequence: CSVSSVAERYTF. CDR3 in DNA: TGCAGCGTTTCCAGCGTGGCAGAACGCTACACCTTC.

The chain carries TRBV4-1 and TRBJ1-1, with a tentative D call TRBD1 (6 bases). The CDR3 has 13 amino acids. V lost 4 bases to trimming and J lost 10 bases, with 16 bases between them. Germline V CDR1 and CDR2: MGHRA, YSYEKL. CDR3 DNA: TGCGCCAGCAGCCTTAGGGGGGTAGGGGCAGCTTTCTTT. Translated, it gives CASSLRGVGAAFF.

V is TRBV7-2 and J is TRBJ1-6; 7 bases fit TRBD1. The CDR3 covers 16 residues. Germline trimming cut 4 bases from V and 4 bases from J; bases unmatched to any gene: 7. Per germline, CDR1 SGHTA and CDR2 FQGNSA. DNA for the CDR3: TGTGCCAGCAGCTCCGAGGGGACAGCATATAATTCACCCCTCCACTTT. This codes for CASSSEGTAYNSPLHF. The full variable domain, in which reference TRBV7-2 and TRBJ1-6 provide the parts outside the CDR3, is GAGVSQSPSNKVTEKGKDVELRCDPISGHTALYWYRQSLGQGLEFLIYFQGNSAPDKSGLPSDRFSAERTGGSVSTLTIQRTQQEDSAVYLCASSSEGTAYNSPLHFGNGTRLTVT.

The V call is TRBV7-2, the J call TRBJ2-1; no firm D call. Germline-derived CDR1 and CDR2 are SGHTA and FQGNSA. With 2 bases removed from V and 4 bases from J, the gap between germline ends came to 9 bases. The CDR3 extends over 14 amino acids. The CDR3 protein is CASSLQRQYNEQFF. CDR3 in DNA: TGTGCCAGCAGCTTACAGCGCCAATACAATGAGCAGTTCTTC. Combining the CDR3 with reference TRBV7-2 and TRBJ2-1 gives the whole variable domain GAGVSQSPSNKVTEKGKDVELRCDPISGHTALYWYRQSLGQGLEFLIYFQGNSAPDKSGLPSDRFSAERTGGSVSTLTIQRTQQEDSAVYLCASSLQRQYNEQFFGPGTRLTVL.

The chain recombines TRBV29-1 with TRBJ2-2; D ambiguous. Germline V gene sequence: CDR1 SQVTM, CDR2 ANQGSEA. The V end was cut by 4 bases, the J end by 6 bases, with 6 bases between. The CDR3 is 11 residues long. The CDR3 DNA follows: TGCAGCGTTGGCCGTTCCGGGGAGCTGTTTTTT. Protein sequence: CSVGRSGELFF.

The genes are TRBV7-2 and TRBJ2-7; D not certain. The CDR3 loop spans 12 amino acids. V lost 1 base and J lost 2, with 3 bases in between. The germline V gene encodes CDR1 SGHTA and CDR2 FQGNSA. Here the CDR3 DNA reads TGTGCCAGCAGCTTAGATCCCTACGAGCAGTACTTC. Translated: CASSLDPYEQYF.

The V gene is TRBV19, the J gene TRBJ2-5, with 8 bases that match TRBD2. With 5 bases clipped from V and 1 base from J, the junction kept 9 bases outside the gene matches. The CDR3 contains 16 residues. Germline loops: CDR1 LNHDA, CDR2 SQIVND (reference sequence). The CDR3 region is CASSDKGLAIQETQYF. In nucleotides, the CDR3 is TGTGCCAGTAGTGACAAAGGACTAGCCATCCAAGAGACCCAGTACTTC.

This clone was detected a few times. The rearrangement joins TRBV28 to TRBJ1-1, with D possibly being TRBD1 (5 bases). Germline V gene data show CDR1 as MDHEN and CDR2 as SYDVKM. V dropped 2 bases and J dropped 5 bases, with 12 bases sitting between them. This CDR3 contains 14 residues. CDR3 sequence reads: CASSLRQGRTEAFF. The CDR3, as DNA: TGTGCCAGCAGTTTAAGGCAGGGTCGAACTGAAGCTTTCTTT.

In this sample, this clone turned up a few times. CDR3 bases: TGCAGCGTGACTCCGGGACAAGGCTACGAGCAGTACTTC. Its translation is CSVTPGQGYEQYF. The rearrangement links TRBV29-1 to TRBJ2-7, with D maybe TRBD1 (6 bases). CDR1 is SQVTM, CDR2 ANQGSEA, per germline. The CDR3 is made up of 13 amino acids. V lost 6 bases to trimming and J lost 3 bases, with 15 bases between them.

Here the CDR3 DNA reads TGTGCCTGGAGACTAGCGGGGCGTAATGAGCAGTTCTTC. It encodes CAWRLAGRNEQFF. The chain combines TRBV30 with TRBJ2-1; 10 nucleotides match TRBD2. The CDR3 is made up of 13 amino acids. V was pared by 3 bases and J by 7 bases, with 3 bases of the junction left unmatched. Germline V CDR1 and CDR2: GTSNPN, SVGIG (reference sequence).

The table lists this clone with a few counts. The chain joins TRBV29-1 to TRBJ1-2; D uncertain. Per the germline V gene, CDR1 is SQVTM and CDR2 is ANQGSEA. V lost 2 bases and J 8 bases, leaving 12 bases between the germline ends. The CDR3 sequence is 12 residues long. For the CDR3, the DNA is TGCAGCGTTGAAACTCGAGTGGGAGGCTACACCTTC. It specifies CSVETRVGGYTF. Filled out from reference TRBV29-1 and TRBJ1-2, the complete variable domain reads SAVISQKPSRDICQRGTSLTIQCQVDSQVTMMFWYRQQPGQSLTLIATANQGSEATYESGFVIDKFPISRPNLTFSTLTVSNMSPEDSSIYLCSVETRVGGYTFGSGTRLTVV.

This clone was recorded once. The gene calls are TRBV25-1 and TRBJ2-7; either TRBD1 or TRBD2 may fit D (5 bases each). CDR1 and CDR2 (germline): MGHDK, SYGVNS. This CDR3 is built from 14 residues. V lost 1 base, J lost 4 bases, and 11 bases lay in between. This CDR3 is CASSESGASYEQYF. CDR3 nucleotide sequence: TGTGCCAGCAGTGAATCCGGGGCAAGTTACGAGCAGTACTTC.

V usage is TRBV6-6 and J usage is TRBJ1-4, with a possible D match to TRBD1 (5 bases). This CDR3 is 14 amino acids long. V dropped 6 bases and J dropped 0 bases, with 8 bases sitting between them. The germline V gene encodes CDR1 MNHNY and CDR2 SVGAGI (reference sequence). CDR3 nucleotide sequence: TGTGCCAGCAGGCAGACAGCAACTAATGAAAAACTGTTTTTT. Amino acid sequence: CASRQTATNEKLFF.

The chain carries TRBV2 and TRBJ1-2, with D tentatively TRBD1 (6 bases). This CDR3 has 13 residues. Germline values: CDR1 SNHLY, CDR2 FYNNEI. With 8 bases removed from V and 2 bases from J, the gap between germline ends came to 12 bases. This chain's CDR3 is CASAGESNYGYTF. CDR3 nucleotides: TGTGCCAGCGCAGGGGAATCAAACTATGGCTACACCTTC.

This clone turned up a few times. This chain uses TRBV7-9 with TRBJ2-3; no clear D gene. Germline V gene data show CDR1 as SEHNR and CDR2 as FQNEAQ (reference sequence). This CDR3 contains 15 residues. Trimming cost V 5 bases and J 4 bases, with 16 bases left between them. The CDR3 sequence: CASSLSGPAPDTQYF. The CDR3 DNA reads as TGTGCCAGCAGCCTTTCGGGCCCAGCTCCAGATACGCAGTATTTT.

The chain links TRBV18 to TRBJ2-7; the match to TRBD1 covers 9 bases. Germline V gene sequence: CDR1 KGHSH, CDR2 LQKENI. J was trimmed by 6 bases and V by 3 bases; bases with no gene match: 3. This CDR3 is 13 amino acids long. The DNA for the CDR3 is TGTGCCAGCTCACCGGGACAGGGAATCGAGCAGTACTTC. Translated, it gives CASSPGQGIEQYF.

The rearrangement joins TRBV6-5 to TRBJ2-2; the match to TRBD1 covers 8 bases. Looked up from germline, CDR1 is MNHEY and CDR2 is SVGAGI. V dropped 6 bases and J dropped 0; count of bases not matched to a gene: 3. This CDR3 comprises 15 residues. The CDR3 sequence is CASRPTGANTGELFF. The CDR3 DNA reads as TGTGCCAGCAGGCCGACAGGGGCGAACACCGGGGAGCTGTTTTTT.

The V gene is TRBV27, the J gene TRBJ2-1, with 10 bases that match TRBD2. CDR1 and CDR2 (germline): MNHEY, SMNVEV (reference sequence). The CDR3 has 15 amino acids. V shed 3 bases and J 10 bases; nucleotides not matched to a gene: 9. The CDR3 is CASSLTSGGVSEQFF. CDR3 coding DNA: TGTGCCAGCAGTTTGACAAGCGGGGGGGTCAGCGAGCAGTTCTTC.

This clone was found a few times. The chain employs TRBV29-1 and TRBJ1-1; D gene unclear. Trimming took 3 bases from V and 5 from J, leaving 13 bases between them. Per germline, CDR1 SQVTM and CDR2 ANQGSEA. The CDR3 spans 13 residues. CDR3 in amino acids: CSVEFVFATEAFF. The DNA of the CDR3 is TGCAGCGTTGAGTTTGTGTTTGCTACTGAAGCTTTCTTT.

The chain's CDR3 is CASSIGQGDTDTQYF. In DNA, the CDR3 is TGTGCCAGTAGTATAGGACAGGGTGACACAGATACGCAGTATTTT. V and J are TRBV19 and TRBJ2-3, with 7 nucleotides matching TRBD1. The V gene end was trimmed by 1 base and the J gene end by 2 bases; junction bases not matched to a gene: 3. The CDR3 runs to 15 residues. In germline, CDR1 is LNHDA, CDR2 SQIVND (reference sequence).

This clone was counted between two and nine times. This rearrangement joins TRBV29-1 to TRBJ2-7; tentatively, D is TRBD1 (6 bases). V was pared by 0 bases and J by 8 bases, with 14 bases between. The CDR3 has 13 amino acids. Germline V CDR1 and CDR2: SQVTM, ANQGSEA. The CDR3 loop reads CSVEDPGQLKQYF. The DNA for the CDR3 is TGCAGCGTTGAAGATCCCGGACAGTTAAAGCAGTACTTC.

The CDR3 sequence is CSVEGLAGAYNEQFF. The CDR3 bases are TGCAGCGTTGAAGGATTAGCGGGGGCCTACAATGAGCAGTTCTTC. The V gene is TRBV29-1, the J gene TRBJ2-1; 9 nucleotides align to TRBD2. CDR3 size: 15 residues. The V gene's germline CDR1 is SQVTM and CDR2 ANQGSEA. After removal of 1 base from V and 2 bases from J, the junction contained 3 bases not matched to a gene.

The rearrangement uses TRBV5-1 and TRBJ1-2; a possible D gene is TRBD1 (6 bases). Germline V gives CDR1 SGHRS, CDR2 YFSETQ. This CDR3 is built from 14 residues. Trimming removed 4 bases at V and 2 bases at J, with 12 bases between. The CDR3 region is CASSAGTPNYGYTF. The CDR3 DNA reads TGCGCCAGCAGCGCCGGGACACCGAACTATGGCTACACCTTC.

This chain connects TRBV18 to TRBJ1-1; D gene ambiguous. This CDR3 contains 15 residues. V lost 3 bases, J lost 1 base, and 12 bases lay in between. Germline V gene lookup returns CDR1 KGHSH and CDR2 LQKENI. The CDR3 region is CASSPPPDRNTEAFF. DNA of the CDR3: TGTGCCAGCTCACCCCCCCCCGACCGGAACACTGAAGCTTTCTTT.

This sequence joins TRBV15 and TRBJ2-4, with a possible D match to TRBD2 (5 bases). CDR1 LNHNV and CDR2 YYDKDF come from the germline V gene (reference sequence). There are 15 residues in the CDR3. V was cut by 3 bases and J by 3 bases, with 12 bases left in between. Here the CDR3 reads CATSRPQDYKNIQYF. The CDR3 nucleotides read TGTGCCACCAGCAGGCCACAAGACTACAAAAACATTCAGTACTTC.

The chain carries TRBV30 and TRBJ1-6; maybe TRBD1 (6 bases). Germline CDR1 reads GTSNPN; CDR2 reads SVGIG (reference sequence). The CDR3 runs 14 residues. Trimming shortened V by 5 bases and J by 7 bases, and 15 bases separated the two germline ends. The CDR3 nucleotides read TGTGCCTGGGACGAGGGGGTTAAGAATTCACCCCTCCACTTT. Translating it yields CAWDEGVKNSPLHF.

CDR3 in DNA: TGTGCCAGCAGTGAAACACGGTTCGGGGAGCTGTTTTTT. This sequence encodes CASSETRFGELFF. This chain uses TRBV6-1 with TRBJ2-2; D is undetermined. Germline CDR1 MNHNS, CDR2 SASEGT. V lost 2 bases, J lost 7 bases, and 8 bases lay in between. The CDR3 runs to 13 residues.

The V gene is TRBV4-1, the J gene TRBJ1-6; D call uncertain. The CDR3 has 17 amino acids. The V gene lost 0 bases and the J gene lost 5 bases, with 14 bases spanning the gap. CDR1 MGHRA and CDR2 YSYEKL come from the germline V gene. The CDR3 DNA is TGCGCCAGCAGCCAAGAATCGAGACCCATGAATAATTCACCCCTCCACTTT. It translates to CASSQESRPMNNSPLHF.